The 10 T cell receptor beta chains reported below all come from one sample, sequenced in a study of T cell responses to AZD1222 COVID-19 vaccine. This table comes from immunoSEQ multiplex PCR, and its TCRdb copy is limited to in-frame clones, with some not included. Of about 120,000 clones listed, around 84% are singletons. The specimen was peripheral blood, collected 28 days after the second AZD1222 dose. The receptors derive from an adult who received the AZD1222 COVID-19 vaccine.

This clone showed up just once. V and J are TRBV2 and TRBJ1-6; maybe TRBD1 (6 bases). This CDR3 spans 14 amino acids. Germline V gene lookup returns CDR1 SNHLY and CDR2 FYNNEI. Trimming left V 7 bases short and J 10 bases short, with 17 bases between. The CDR3 here is CASNTPRGRSPLHF. DNA of the CDR3: TGTGCCAGCAATACCCCCAGGGGAAGATCACCCCTCCACTTT.

The chain carries TRBV3-1 (or the pseudogene TRBV3-2) and TRBJ1-4; D not certain. Looked up from germline, CDR1 is LGHDT and CDR2 is YNNKEL (reference sequence). Between the trimmed V and J ends, which lost 3 bases and 8 bases, there was a span of 16 bases. The CDR3 contains 15 residues. The DNA of the CDR3 is TGTGCCAGCAGCCACGAGGGAGGGCCTGAGGAAAAACTGTTTTTT. This codes for CASSHEGGPEEKLFF.

The rearrangement joins TRBV5-1 to TRBJ2-5, with no clear D. This CDR3 has 12 residues. V dropped 0 bases and J dropped 4 bases, with 4 bases sitting between them. Germline CDR1 SGHRS, CDR2 YFSETQ. The CDR3 nucleotides are TGCGCCAGCAGCTTGGAACTAGAGACCCAGTACTTC. This sequence encodes CASSLELETQYF. The full variable domain, with the rest looked up from reference TRBV5-1 and TRBJ2-5, is KAGVTQTPRYLIKTRGQQVTLSCSPISGHRSVSWYQQTPGQGLQFLFEYFSETQRNKGNFPGRFSGRQFSNSRSEMNVSTLELGDSALYLCASSLELETQYFGPGTRLLVL.

The rearrangement links TRBV9 to TRBJ1-1; the D gene is possibly TRBD1 (6 bases). This CDR3 has 15 amino acids. Trimming took off 1 base at V and 1 base at J, with 11 bases between the two ends. Germline V gene lookup returns CDR1 SGDLS and CDR2 YYNGEE. The CDR3 DNA reads TGTGCCAGCAGCGTACATGGGGGCTGGAACACTGAAGCTTTCTTT. Translation gives CASSVHGGWNTEAFF.

J is TRBJ2-7 and V is TRBV4-2; 11 positions agree with TRBD2. The CDR3 loop spans 17 amino acids. J lost 0 bases, V lost 0 bases, and 4 bases had no gene match. The germline V gene encodes CDR1 LGHNA and CDR2 YNFKEQ. CDR3 DNA sequence: TGTGCCAGCAGCCAAGAGGGACTAGCGGCTTACTCCTACGAGCAGTACTTC. Translating gives CASSQEGLAAYSYEQYF.

The chain has TRBV5-1 and TRBJ2-3; the match to TRBD2 covers 7 bases. V shed 0 bases, J shed 0 bases, and the junction held 1 base outside the gene matches. Germline CDR1 SGHRS, CDR2 YFSETQ. CDR3 length: 15 residues. The CDR3 coding sequence is TGCGCCAGCAGCTTGGATAGCGGGAGCACAGATACGCAGTATTTT. Its protein is CASSLDSGSTDTQYF. Full variable domain (remainder filled in from reference TRBV5-1 and TRBJ2-3): KAGVTQTPRYLIKTRGQQVTLSCSPISGHRSVSWYQQTPGQGLQFLFEYFSETQRNKGNFPGRFSGRQFSNSRSEMNVSTLELGDSALYLCASSLDSGSTDTQYFGPGTRLTVL.

The J gene is TRBJ1-1, the V gene TRBV7-9; D is unclear. V lost 1 base, J lost 1 base, and 13 bases lay in between. Germline CDR1 is SEHNR and CDR2 is FQNEAQ (reference sequence). The CDR3 is 16 amino acids. The CDR3, as DNA: TGTGCCAGCAGCTTAGGGGGAGGGTATCCGAACACTGAAGCTTTCTTT. Translated: CASSLGGGYPNTEAFF.

CDR3 coding DNA: TGCAGCGTGTCTAGACAGGGGGGAGAGGAAAAACTGTTTTTT. This codes for CSVSRQGGEEKLFF. The chain joins TRBV29-1 to TRBJ1-4, with 9 bases fitting TRBD1. Germline V gene lookup returns CDR1 SQVTM and CDR2 ANQGSEA. With 6 bases clipped from V and 8 bases from J, the junction kept 10 bases outside the gene matches. The CDR3 is 14 residues long.

Remarks on this clone: The junction departs from germline at one end; a sequencing error may be responsible. The chain is built from TRBV13 and TRBJ2-1; TRBD2 matches 16 bases. Germline-derived CDR1 and CDR2 are PRHDT and FYEKMQ (reference sequence). The length of the CDR3 is 18 residues. The DNA of the CDR3 is TGTGCCAGCAGTTTAGGGACTAGCGGGGGGGTCTCCTACAATGAGCAGTTCTTC. Translation: CASSLGTSGGVSYNEQFF.

V is TRBV21-1 and J is TRBJ2-2; TRBD1, the table's D call, lacks a check against the DNA. TRBV21-1 is classified as a pseudogene. The CDR3 covers 21 residues. The CDR3 DNA reads TGTGCCAGCAGCAACTTGGTATTCCGGGACAGTCGTCCAAGCTGGGGCGGGGAGCTGTTTTTT. This sequence encodes CASSNLVFRDSRPSWGGELFF.